The clone carrying this T cell receptor beta chain occurred a few times. The sample belongs to a study of blood T cell repertoires in COVID-19. In the study overall: T cells, B-cell-depleted T cells, or PBMCs provided the cDNA or gDNA that served as material.

This CDR3 is 14 amino acids long. V was cut by 0 bases and J by 7 bases, with 10 bases left in between. Germline values: CDR1 SGHRS, CDR2 YFSETQ. The protocol was immunoSEQ multiplex PCR, while the TCRdb copy is restricted to in-frame clones and leaves out a portion. The sample has some 83,000 clones; about 88% are singletons. Source material: peripheral blood. V usage is TRBV5-1 and J usage is TRBJ1-4; the D is unclear. The TCR was taken from an elderly man with active or convalescent COVID-19. The CDR3 DNA is TGCGCCAGCAGCTTGGATTTAACAGCTGAAAAACTGTTTTTT. This gives the protein CASSLDLTAEKLFF.